A single sample is the source of the 24 T cell receptor beta chains below, sequenced in a study of shared clonotypes between healthy human individuals. Terminally differentiated effector memory CD45RA+ cells were excluded by CCR7 positive selection of CD45RO-negative cells. Using immunoSEQ multiplex PCR, the repertoire was profiled, and TCRdb retains in-frame clones only, with some absent. Among 750,000 to 1,000,000 clones listed, 80% to 95% were seen once. What was sequenced was naive CD8+ T cells sorted from blood. The source is a man in his thirties or forties in good health.

The V gene is TRBV13, the J gene TRBJ2-7; 10 nucleotides align to TRBD2. Per the germline V gene, CDR1 is PRHDT and CDR2 is FYEKMQ (reference sequence). V shed 6 bases, J shed 2 bases, and the junction held 4 bases outside the gene matches. The CDR3 length is 14 residues. The CDR3 coding sequence is TGTGCCAGCAGTCGGACTAGCGGCCCCTACGAGCAGTACTTC. The encoded protein is CASSRTSGPYEQYF.

The V gene is TRBV5-1, the J gene TRBJ2-1; possibly TRBD1 or TRBD2 for D (5 bases each). Trimming cost V 0 bases and J 8 bases, with 15 bases left between them. The CDR3 length is 15 residues. Germline lookup yields CDR1 SGHRS and CDR2 YFSETQ. The DNA of the CDR3 is TGCGCCAGCAGCTTGGACTCATGGGGGATGGATGAGCAGTTCTTC. Translating it yields CASSLDSWGMDEQFF.

The J gene is TRBJ2-6, the V gene TRBV4-1; 9 bases map to TRBD1. Germline V gene lookup returns CDR1 MGHRA and CDR2 YSYEKL. CDR3 length: 17 amino acids. Trimming took 4 bases from V and 2 from J; bases not matched to a gene: 6. CDR3 sequence: CASSLRDRAAGANVLTF. DNA of the CDR3: TGCGCCAGCAGCCTCCGGGACAGGGCAGCTGGGGCCAACGTCCTGACTTTC.

This chain links TRBV27 with TRBJ2-7; no clear D gene. CDR3 length equals 13 residues. With 7 bases removed from V and 0 bases from J, the gap between germline ends came to 10 bases. CDR1 is MNHEY, CDR2 SMNVEV, per germline (reference sequence). CDR3 protein: CASNGLGSYEQYF. The DNA for the CDR3 is TGTGCCAGCAATGGGTTAGGCTCCTACGAGCAGTACTTC.

The rearrangement joins TRBV28 to TRBJ2-7, with 9 positions matching TRBD1. Germline CDR1 reads MDHEN; CDR2 reads SYDVKM. There are 14 residues in the CDR3. The trim removed 5 bases at V and 6 bases at J, leaving 8 bases unmatched. The DNA of the CDR3 is TGTGCCAGCAGTGTATCCGGGACAGGGCCCGAGCAGTACTTC. Translating it yields CASSVSGTGPEQYF. The entire variable domain, with the rest obtained from reference TRBV28 and TRBJ2-7, is as follows: DVKVTQSSRYLVKRTGEKVFLECVQDMDHENMFWYRQDPGLGLRLIYFSYDVKMKEKGDIPEGYSVSREKKERFSLILESASTNQTSMYLCASSVSGTGPEQYFGPGTRLTVT.

A note on this clone: The sample holds other DNA sequences that translate to the same CDR3. The chain uses TRBV9 and TRBJ2-7, with D unclear. The CDR3 loop spans 13 amino acids. CDR1 and CDR2 from the germline V gene are SGDLS and YYNGEE. Trimming took off 3 bases at V and 0 bases at J, with 7 bases between the two ends. CDR3 coding DNA: TGTGCCAGCAGCGGTGGCAACTCCTACGAGCAGTACTTC. This codes for CASSGGNSYEQYF.

The chain carries TRBV28 and TRBJ2-3; D remains unclear. V dropped 4 bases and J dropped 2 bases, with 13 bases sitting between them. The V gene's germline CDR1 is MDHEN and CDR2 SYDVKM. CDR3 size: 15 residues. The CDR3 region has the DNA TGTGCCAGCAGTTGGTCGACGGACGCCACAGATACGCAGTATTTT. This encodes CASSWSTDATDTQYF.

The sample holds one count of this clone. This sequence joins TRBV5-8 and TRBJ2-7, with 9 bases identical to TRBD2. The CDR3 spans 16 residues. Germline V gives CDR1 SGHTS, CDR2 YDEGEE. V trimming: 6 bases; J trimming: 1 base; junction bases outside the gene matches: 11. In DNA form, the CDR3 reads TGTGCCAGCATTGATAGCGGGGGACGGAGGTCCTACGAGCAGTACTTC. It yields the protein CASIDSGGRRSYEQYF.

This chain links TRBV7-9 with TRBJ1-2, with 10 nucleotides matching TRBD1. Germline V gene sequence: CDR1 SEHNR, CDR2 FQNEAQ (reference sequence). The CDR3 is 18 amino acids. J lost 6 bases, V lost 4 bases, and 17 bases had no gene match. CDR3 DNA sequence: TGTGCCAGCAGCTCCACAATCTCCGGGGACAGGGGCGACGATGGCTACACCTTC. This encodes CASSSTISGDRGDDGYTF.

This clone has a handful of counts. J is TRBJ2-5 and V is TRBV9; 8 bases are shared with TRBD1. The germline V gene encodes CDR1 SGDLS and CDR2 YYNGEE. The CDR3 spans 14 residues. V lost 5 bases to trimming and J lost 4 bases; unmatched junction nucleotides: 7. Here the CDR3 reads CASSGGQGAETQYF. The DNA of the CDR3 is TGTGCCAGCAGTGGAGGTCAGGGGGCAGAGACCCAGTACTTC.

This clone was detected only once. This chain joins TRBV6-6 and TRBJ1-1; D possibly corresponds to TRBD1 (5 bases). CDR1 and CDR2 (germline): MNHNY, SVGAGI (reference sequence). There are 12 residues in the CDR3. Trimming pared 7 bases from V and 6 bases from J, leaving 12 bases between. The DNA of the CDR3 is TGTGCCAGCACGCGCGGGGCCTCTGAAGCTTTCTTT. Translating it yields CASTRGASEAFF.

V and J are TRBV5-6 and TRBJ2-7, with D possibly TRBD1 on 6 matching bases. Germline V gene lookup returns CDR1 SGHDT and CDR2 YYEEEE. V lost 5 bases and J lost 6, with 15 bases in between. CDR3 length equals 13 residues. This CDR3 is CASRIGGAGEQYF. CDR3 DNA sequence: TGTGCCAGCAGAATTGGGGGCGCGGGCGAGCAGTACTTC.

Of note for this clone: Within the sample, other DNA sequences also encode this same CDR3. The chain uses TRBV4-1 and TRBJ2-7; D gene ambiguous. This CDR3 contains 13 residues. V was trimmed by 1 base and J by 3 bases, leaving 7 bases between them. Germline V gene lookup returns CDR1 MGHRA and CDR2 YSYEKL. The CDR3, as DNA: TGCGCCAGCAGCCAAGGCCCGGGCTACGAGCAGTACTTC. Translated, it gives CASSQGPGYEQYF.

This rearrangement joins TRBV6-5 to TRBJ2-7; the match to TRBD2 covers 7 bases. The CDR3 has 14 amino acids. V was pared by 0 bases and J by 3 bases, with 2 bases of the junction left unmatched. CDR1 and CDR2 (germline): MNHEY, SVGAGI. The CDR3 nucleotides are TGTGCCAGCAGTTACTCGGGGGGGGACTACGAGCAGTACTTC. Residues: CASSYSGGDYEQYF.

The chain couples TRBV5-1 to TRBJ1-1, with D uncertain. V lost 0 bases and J lost 3, with 12 bases in between. This CDR3 contains 15 residues. CDR1 is SGHRS and CDR2 is YFSETQ in the germline V gene. The CDR3 coding sequence is TGCGCCAGCAGCTTGGGTTGGCTCGTGGACACTGAAGCTTTCTTT. The encoded protein is CASSLGWLVDTEAFF.

This clone was picked up one time. The chain combines TRBV28 with TRBJ2-7, with D hard to call. The CDR3 totals 12 residues. The germline CDR1 and CDR2 sequences are MDHEN and SYDVKM. V shed 3 bases and J shed 5 bases, with 8 bases lying between them. The CDR3 nucleotides read TGTGCCAGCAGTTTTGGTGTGCACGAGCAGTACTTC. Translated: CASSFGVHEQYF.

This clone was found a few times. The sample contains more than one DNA sequence encoding this CDR3. This rearrangement joins TRBV27 to TRBJ2-7, with a tentative D call TRBD1 (6 bases). The CDR3 runs 13 residues. Looked up from germline, CDR1 is MNHEY and CDR2 is SMNVEV (reference sequence). V was clipped by 6 bases and J by 1 base, with 10 bases between them. The CDR3 spells CASSLGQSYEQYF. For the CDR3, the DNA is TGTGCCAGCAGCTTAGGACAGTCCTACGAGCAGTACTTC.

As concerns this clone: This specimen includes other DNA sequences encoding the same CDR3. The chain has TRBV30 and TRBJ2-7; TRBD2 is a possible D gene (5 bases). V was pared by 0 bases and J by 6 bases, with 9 bases between. Germline V gives CDR1 GTSNPN, CDR2 SVGIG (reference sequence). This CDR3 spans 12 amino acids. CDR3 in amino acids: CAWSVGGGEQYF. The CDR3 DNA is TGTGCCTGGAGTGTAGGTGGAGGCGAGCAGTACTTC.

This sequence joins TRBV4-3 and TRBJ2-1, with TRBD1 identical over 9 bases. Per the germline V gene, CDR1 is LGHNA and CDR2 is YSLEER. V lost 0 bases, J lost 1 base, and 1 base stayed unmatched. The CDR3 extends over 16 amino acids. CDR3 in amino acids: CASSQDGTGSYNEQFF. The CDR3 DNA sequence: TGCGCCAGCAGCCAAGACGGGACAGGGTCCTACAATGAGCAGTTCTTC.

The count of this clone is one. This chain uses TRBV19 with TRBJ1-5, with D unresolved. V was clipped by 6 bases and J by 5 bases, with 11 bases between them. CDR3 length equals 13 residues. Germline V CDR1 and CDR2: LNHDA, SQIVND (reference sequence). In nucleotides, the CDR3 is TGTGCCAGTAGAGGGATTTGGGATCAGCCCCAGCATTTT. Amino acid sequence: CASRGIWDQPQHF. Using reference TRBV19 and TRBJ1-5 for the parts outside the CDR3, the full variable domain is DGGITQSPKYLFRKEGQNVTLSCEQNLNHDAMYWYRQDPGQGLRLIYYSQIVNDFQKGDIAEGYSVSREKKESFPLTVTSAQKNPTAFYLCASRGIWDQPQHFGDGTRLSIL.

The chain links TRBV5-6 to TRBJ1-4, with D tentatively TRBD1 (5 bases). Trimming left V 1 base short and J 8 bases short, with 12 bases between. CDR1 and CDR2 (germline): SGHDT, YYEEEE. The CDR3 runs to 14 residues. For the CDR3, the DNA is TGTGCCAGCAGCTTGTGGCAGGGAAAAGAAAAACTGTTTTTT. Translating it yields CASSLWQGKEKLFF.

This rearrangement joins TRBV7-6 to TRBJ2-5; no reliable D call. The ends were cut back, 5 bases at V and 5 bases at J, with 9 bases in the middle. The CDR3 loop spans 12 amino acids. The germline V gene has CDR1 SGHVS and CDR2 FNYEAQ. The CDR3 spells CASSPNGETQYF. DNA of the CDR3: TGTGCCAGCAGCCCAAACGGGGAGACCCAGTACTTC.

V is TRBV28 and J is TRBJ2-7; 7 positions agree with TRBD2. Germline V gives CDR1 MDHEN, CDR2 SYDVKM. This CDR3 has 12 amino acids. V was clipped by 6 bases and J by 3 bases; unmatched bases: 2. The CDR3 loop reads CASSPSGYEQYF. CDR3 sequence (DNA): TGTGCCAGCAGCCCTAGCGGCTACGAGCAGTACTTC.

The rearrangement uses TRBV12-5 and TRBJ2-3; D could derive from TRBD1 or TRBD2 (5 bases each). Germline CDR1 reads LGHNT; CDR2 reads FRNRAP. The V gene lost 1 base and the J gene lost 0 bases, with 14 bases spanning the gap. CDR3 length: 17 residues. In DNA form, the CDR3 reads TGTGCTAGTGGTTTGGAAGGTCCGGGGCCTAGCACAGATACGCAGTATTTT. Amino acid sequence: CASGLEGPGPSTDTQYF.